This T cell receptor beta chain was identified during a study of T cells in women clearing cervical HPV infection. Method: immunoSEQ multiplex PCR; TCRdb's copy keeps in-frame clones and lacks some. Here the sample table reports 25,000 or so clones. CDR1 and CDR2 from the germline V gene are SQVTM and ANQGSEA. CDR3 size: 12 residues. Trimming removed 4 bases from V and 3 bases from J, with 9 bases in between. As concerns this clone: The read ends 3 residues before the CDR3 terminus; that terminus is restored from the germline J gene.

The specimen sequenced was blood buffy coat. The receptor was isolated from a woman aged 18 to 69 with a cervical HPV16 infection that either progressed to CIN3+ or cleared (not recorded which). The chain uses TRBV29-1 and TRBJ1-2; weak D call: TRBD1 (6 bases). CDR3 DNA, as far as it was read: TGCAGCGTTGCAGGGGCTGACTATGGC. It yields the protein CSVAGADYG. In full, the CDR3 reads CSVAGADYGYTF.